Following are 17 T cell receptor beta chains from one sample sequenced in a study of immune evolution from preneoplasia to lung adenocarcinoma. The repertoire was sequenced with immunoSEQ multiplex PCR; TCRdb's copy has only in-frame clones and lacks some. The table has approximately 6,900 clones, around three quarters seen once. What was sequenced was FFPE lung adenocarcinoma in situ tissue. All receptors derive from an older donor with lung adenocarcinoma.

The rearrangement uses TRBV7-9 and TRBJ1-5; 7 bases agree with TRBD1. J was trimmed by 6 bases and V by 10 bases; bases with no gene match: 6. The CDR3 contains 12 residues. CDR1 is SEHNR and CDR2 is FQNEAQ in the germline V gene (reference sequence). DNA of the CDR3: TGTGCCACCGGACAGGATTTTCAGCCCCAGCATTTT. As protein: CATGQDFQPQHF. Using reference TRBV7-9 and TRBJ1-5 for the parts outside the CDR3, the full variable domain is DTGVSQNPRHKITKRGQNVTFRCDPISEHNRLYWYRQTLGQGPEFLTYFQNEAQLEKSRLLSDRFSAERPKGSFSTLEIQRTEQGDSAMYLCATGQDFQPQHFGDGTRLSIL.

The CDR3 protein is CASSQEGAGKVYGYTF. The CDR3 DNA is TGTGCCAGCAGCCAAGAAGGTGCAGGGAAGGTCTATGGCTACACCTTC. The chain uses TRBV5-5 and TRBJ1-2, with D possibly being TRBD1 (5 bases). The V gene lost 4 bases and the J gene lost 4 bases, with 20 bases spanning the gap. The length of the CDR3 is 16 residues. Germline lookup yields CDR1 SGHKS and CDR2 YYEKEE (reference sequence).

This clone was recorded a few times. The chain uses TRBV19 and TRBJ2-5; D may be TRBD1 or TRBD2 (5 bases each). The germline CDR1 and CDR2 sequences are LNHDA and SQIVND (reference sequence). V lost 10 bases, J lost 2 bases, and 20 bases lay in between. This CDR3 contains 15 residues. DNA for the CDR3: TGTGCCACCTCAAATCGGGGCTCGCGTCAAGAGACCCAGTACTTC. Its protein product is CATSNRGSRQETQYF.

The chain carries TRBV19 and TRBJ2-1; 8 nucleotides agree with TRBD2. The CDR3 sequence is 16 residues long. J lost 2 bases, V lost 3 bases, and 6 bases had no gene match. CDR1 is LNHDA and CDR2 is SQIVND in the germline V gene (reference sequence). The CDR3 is CASSISGGPTYNEQFF. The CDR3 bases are TGTGCCAGTAGTATTTCGGGAGGGCCTACCTACAATGAGCAGTTCTTC. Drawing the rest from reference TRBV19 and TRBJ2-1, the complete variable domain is DGGITQSPKYLFRKEGQNVTLSCEQNLNHDAMYWYRQDPGQGLRLIYYSQIVNDFQKGDIAEGYSVSREKKESFPLTVTSAQKNPTAFYLCASSISGGPTYNEQFFGPGTRLTVL.

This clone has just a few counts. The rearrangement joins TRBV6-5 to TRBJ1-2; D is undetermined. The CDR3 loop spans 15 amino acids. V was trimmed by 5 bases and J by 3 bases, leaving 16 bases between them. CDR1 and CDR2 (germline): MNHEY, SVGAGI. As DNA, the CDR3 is TGTGCCAGCAGTCTAACGGGTAGGACCGACTATGGCTACACCTTC. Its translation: CASSLTGRTDYGYTF.

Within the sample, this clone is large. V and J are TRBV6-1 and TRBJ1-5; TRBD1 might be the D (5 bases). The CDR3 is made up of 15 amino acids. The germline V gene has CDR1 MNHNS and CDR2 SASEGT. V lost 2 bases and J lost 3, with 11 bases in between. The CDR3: CASSEQGGDNQPQHF. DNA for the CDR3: TGTGCCAGCAGTGAACAGGGAGGAGACAATCAGCCCCAGCATTTT.

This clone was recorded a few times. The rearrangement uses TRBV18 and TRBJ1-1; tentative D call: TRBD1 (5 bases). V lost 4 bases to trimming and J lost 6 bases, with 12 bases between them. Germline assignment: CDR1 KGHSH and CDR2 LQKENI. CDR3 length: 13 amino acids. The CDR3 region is CASSRHPGSEAFF. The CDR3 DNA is TGTGCCAGCTCACGACATCCAGGGTCTGAAGCTTTCTTT.

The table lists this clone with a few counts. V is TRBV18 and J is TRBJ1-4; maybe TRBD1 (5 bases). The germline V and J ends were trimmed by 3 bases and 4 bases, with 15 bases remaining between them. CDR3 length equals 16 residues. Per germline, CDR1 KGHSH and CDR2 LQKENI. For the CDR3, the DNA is TGTGCCAGCTCACCTATTTCCCAGGGAGGTAATGAAAAACTGTTTTTT. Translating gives CASSPISQGGNEKLFF.

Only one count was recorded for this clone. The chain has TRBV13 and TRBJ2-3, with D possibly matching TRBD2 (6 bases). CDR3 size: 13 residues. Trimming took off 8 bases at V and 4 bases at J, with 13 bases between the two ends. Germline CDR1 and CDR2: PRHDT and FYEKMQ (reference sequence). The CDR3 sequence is CASRRGTADTQYF. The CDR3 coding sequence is TGTGCCAGCCGTCGGGGGACCGCAGATACGCAGTATTTT.

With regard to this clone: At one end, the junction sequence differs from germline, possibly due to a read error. CDR3 in amino acids: CASSKGTQALAF. The CDR3 DNA follows: TGTGCCAGCAGTAAGGGTACGCAGGCGTTGGCCTTC. The chain couples TRBV6-1 to TRBJ1-2, with D hard to call. The germline V gene encodes CDR1 MNHNS and CDR2 SASEGT. This CDR3 spans 12 amino acids.

In nucleotides, the CDR3 is TGTGCCAGCAGCGACGCCGGGACAGCTGGAAACACCATATATTTT. Translating gives CASSDAGTAGNTIYF. The V and J genes are TRBV13 and TRBJ1-3; TRBD1 matches at 7 bases. With V trimmed by 5 bases and J by 2 bases, 6 bases remained unmatched. The CDR3 totals 15 residues. Germline CDR1 is PRHDT and CDR2 is FYEKMQ (reference sequence).

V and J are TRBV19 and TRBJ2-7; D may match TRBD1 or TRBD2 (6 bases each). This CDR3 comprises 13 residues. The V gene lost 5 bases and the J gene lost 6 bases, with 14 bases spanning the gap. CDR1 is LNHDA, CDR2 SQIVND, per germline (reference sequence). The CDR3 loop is CASSGTRGREQYF. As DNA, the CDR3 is TGTGCCAGTAGTGGAACCCGGGGGCGCGAGCAGTACTTC.

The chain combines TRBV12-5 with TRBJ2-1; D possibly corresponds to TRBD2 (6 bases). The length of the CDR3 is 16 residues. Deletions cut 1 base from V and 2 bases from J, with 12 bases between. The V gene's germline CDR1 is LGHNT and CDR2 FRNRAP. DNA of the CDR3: TGTGCTAGTGGTTTGGGCGGGACGGCTACCTACAATGAGCAGTTCTTC. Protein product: CASGLGGTATYNEQFF. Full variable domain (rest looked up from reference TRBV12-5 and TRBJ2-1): DARVTQTPRHKVTEMGQEVTMRCQPILGHNTVFWYRQTMMQGLELLAYFRNRAPLDDSGMPKDRFSAEMPDATLATLKIQPSEPRDSAVYFCASGLGGTATYNEQFFGPGTRLTVL.

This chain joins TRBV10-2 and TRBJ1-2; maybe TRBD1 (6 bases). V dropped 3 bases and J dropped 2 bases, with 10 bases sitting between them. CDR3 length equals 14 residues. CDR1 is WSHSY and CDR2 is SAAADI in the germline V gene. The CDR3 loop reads CASSETGYNYGYTF. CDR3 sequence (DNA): TGCGCCAGCAGTGAAACAGGGTACAACTATGGCTACACCTTC.

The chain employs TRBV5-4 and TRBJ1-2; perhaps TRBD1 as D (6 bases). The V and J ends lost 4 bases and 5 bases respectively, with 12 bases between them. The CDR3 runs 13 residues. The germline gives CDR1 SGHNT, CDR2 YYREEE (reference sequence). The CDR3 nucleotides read TGTGCCAGCAGCCGGGGGCGGGAGTATGGCTACACCTTC. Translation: CASSRGREYGYTF.

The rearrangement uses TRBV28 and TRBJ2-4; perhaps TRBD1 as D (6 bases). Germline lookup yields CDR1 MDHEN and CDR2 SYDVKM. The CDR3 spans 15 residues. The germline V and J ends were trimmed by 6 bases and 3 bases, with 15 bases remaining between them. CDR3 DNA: TGTGCCAGCAGCCCGCAGGGGATGGTCAAAAACATTCAGTACTTC. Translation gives CASSPQGMVKNIQYF.

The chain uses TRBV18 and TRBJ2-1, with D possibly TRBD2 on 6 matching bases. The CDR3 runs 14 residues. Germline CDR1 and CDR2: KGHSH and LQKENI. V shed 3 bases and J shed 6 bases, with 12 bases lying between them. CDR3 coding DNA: TGTGCCAGCTCACCCCAGCGGGTTAGCAATGAGCAGTTCTTC. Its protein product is CASSPQRVSNEQFF.